The next 25 T cell receptor beta chains were all read from a single sample in a study of blood T cell repertoires in COVID-19. Only in-frame clones appear in the TCRdb table, and some are missing; sequencing was by immunoSEQ multiplex PCR. The sample carries around 190,000 clones, 75% to 90% recorded once. Sequencing used PBMCs or T cells enriched from blood (not recorded which). All receptors derive from a middle-aged man who had recovered from COVID-19.

The V gene is TRBV7-8, the J gene TRBJ2-7; 9 positions agree with TRBD1. Losses at the gene ends were 4 bases for V and 6 bases for J; bases not matched to a gene: 7. Germline CDR1 reads SGHVS; CDR2 reads FQNEAQ. CDR3 length: 14 amino acids. This CDR3 reads CASSSQPGQGEQYF. CDR3 nucleotides: TGTGCCAGCAGCTCACAGCCGGGACAGGGCGAGCAGTACTTC.

The V call is TRBV6-1, the J call TRBJ1-5; D uncertain. Germline V lookup: CDR1 MNHNS, CDR2 SASEGT. V was trimmed by 3 bases and J by 0 bases, leaving 6 bases between them. The length of the CDR3 is 14 residues. The CDR3, as DNA: TGTGCCAGCAGTGAGGCAGATAGCAATCAGCCCCAGCATTTT. Translated, it gives CASSEADSNQPQHF.

This chain uses TRBV3-1 (or the pseudogene TRBV3-2) with TRBJ1-2; D may be TRBD1 (5 bases). Trimming shortened V by 3 bases and J by 7 bases, and 9 bases separated the two germline ends. The germline V gene has CDR1 LGHDT and CDR2 YNNKEL (reference sequence). The CDR3 is made up of 12 amino acids. The CDR3 DNA sequence: TGTGCCAGCAGCCACCTCAGGGTTGGCTACACCTTC. Its protein is CASSHLRVGYTF.

The chain employs TRBV5-6 and TRBJ1-2; TRBD1 agrees at 7 bases. In germline, CDR1 is SGHDT, CDR2 YYEEEE. The CDR3 is 12 amino acids. V was clipped by 3 bases and J by 9 bases; unmatched bases: 5. The CDR3 loop is CASSSDRTRYTF. DNA of the CDR3: TGTGCCAGCAGCTCGGACAGGACCCGCTACACCTTC.

The chain is built from TRBV2 and TRBJ2-1; 7 bases are a match to TRBD2. In germline, CDR1 is SNHLY, CDR2 FYNNEI. V lost 4 bases and J lost 2; bases outside the gene matches: 5. The CDR3 contains 15 residues. DNA for the CDR3: TGTGCCAGCAGTGGGGGCGGGGGAACCTACAATGAGCAGTTCTTC. Protein sequence: CASSGGGGTYNEQFF.

This clone was observed a few times. The CDR3 loop reads CASSGTGGYSTGELFF. CDR3 coding DNA: TGTGCCAGTAGTGGGACAGGGGGATACAGCACCGGGGAGCTGTTTTTT. The chain joins TRBV19 to TRBJ2-2; 11 bases fit TRBD1. V dropped 5 bases and J dropped 4; count of bases not matched to a gene: 6. CDR1 is LNHDA and CDR2 is SQIVND in the germline V gene (reference sequence). There are 16 residues in the CDR3.

This clone has just a few counts. The chain has TRBV9 and TRBJ2-1; D is uncertain. Looked up from germline, CDR1 is SGDLS and CDR2 is YYNGEE. The V end was cut by 6 bases, the J end by 5 bases, with 9 bases between. The CDR3 has 12 residues. CDR3 sequence (DNA): TGTGCCAGCACCCCCGTCGACAATGAGCAGTTCTTC. Protein: CASTPVDNEQFF. The full variable domain, completed using reference TRBV9 and TRBJ2-1, is DSGVTQTPKHLITATGQRVTLRCSPRSGDLSVYWYQQSLDQGLQFLIQYYNGEERAKGNILERFSAQQFPDLHSELNLSSLELGDSALYFCASTPVDNEQFFGPGTRLTVL.

The CDR3 DNA reads as TGTGCCAGCAGTCCCCTCCGAGTGTTCGGGATGAACACCGGGGAGCTGTTTTTT. It yields the protein CASSPLRVFGMNTGELFF. The V call is TRBV27, the J call TRBJ2-2; tentative D call: TRBD2 (5 bases). V was cut by 5 bases and J by 1 base, with 20 bases left in between. Germline V gene sequence: CDR1 MNHEY, CDR2 SMNVEV (reference sequence). The CDR3 length is 18 residues.

The rearrangement links TRBV6-2 or TRBV6-3 to TRBJ1-4; D possibly corresponds to TRBD1 (6 bases). This CDR3 has 16 residues. CDR1 and CDR2 from the germline V gene are MNHEY and SVGEGT. Trimming removed 5 bases from V and 5 bases from J, with 18 bases in between. In nucleotides, the CDR3 is TGTGCCAGCAGTCTTCCACCGGGACACGTAAATGAAAAACTGTTTTTT. Protein product: CASSLPPGHVNEKLFF.

The chain is built from TRBV30 and TRBJ2-7; weak D call: TRBD1 (5 bases). The V gene's germline CDR1 is GTSNPN and CDR2 SVGIG (reference sequence). The CDR3 runs 12 residues. V shed 3 bases and J shed 1 base, with 7 bases lying between them. CDR3 DNA: TGTGCCTGGAGCGACAGATCCTACGAGCAGTACTTC. Amino acids: CAWSDRSYEQYF.

This sequence joins TRBV2 and TRBJ1-2; D might be TRBD1 (6 bases). Trimming pared 4 bases from V and 0 bases from J, leaving 15 bases between. Germline-derived CDR1 and CDR2 are SNHLY and FYNNEI. This CDR3 comprises 16 residues. The CDR3 bases are TGTGCCAGCAGTGTAAGGGGGACCACAACTAACTATGGCTACACCTTC. This gives the protein CASSVRGTTTNYGYTF.

CDR3 in amino acids: CASSSQGLSGNTIYF. The CDR3 bases are TGCGCCAGCAGCTCCCAGGGGCTATCTGGAAACACCATATATTTT. The chain couples TRBV5-1 to TRBJ1-3, with D perhaps TRBD1 (6 bases). CDR1 and CDR2 from the germline V gene are SGHRS and YFSETQ. The CDR3 runs to 15 residues. V lost 3 bases and J lost 1, with 11 bases in between.

This chain connects TRBV24-1 to TRBJ2-1, with D possibly matching TRBD2 (6 bases). The CDR3 has 17 amino acids. Germline-derived CDR1 and CDR2 are KGHDR and SFDVKD. The V end was cut by 3 bases, the J end by 3 bases, with 17 bases between. The CDR3 reads CATSDTAPGEGYNEQFF. The CDR3 coding sequence is TGTGCCACCAGTGATACTGCCCCGGGAGAGGGCTACAATGAGCAGTTCTTC.

This clone appeared a single time. The chain recombines TRBV6-5 with TRBJ1-1; 10 bases match TRBD1. In germline, CDR1 is MNHEY, CDR2 SVGAGI. After removal of 2 bases from V and 5 bases from J, the junction contained 5 bases not matched to a gene. CDR3 length equals 15 residues. The CDR3: CASSYISGQGTEAFF. In DNA form, the CDR3 reads TGTGCCAGCAGTTACATCTCGGGACAGGGGACTGAAGCTTTCTTT.

The chain carries TRBV6-5 and TRBJ2-7; TRBD1 agrees at 9 bases. Per germline, CDR1 MNHEY and CDR2 SVGAGI. The CDR3 contains 15 residues. Losses at the gene ends were 0 bases for V and 6 bases for J; bases not matched to a gene: 6. The CDR3 reads CASSYSRDRVGEQYF. The CDR3 DNA is TGTGCCAGCAGTTACTCACGGGACAGGGTCGGCGAGCAGTACTTC.

The V and J genes are TRBV2 and TRBJ2-3; no reliable D call. Germline loops: CDR1 SNHLY, CDR2 FYNNEI. The V end lost 2 bases, the J end lost 0 bases, and 6 bases lay between the germline ends. The CDR3 contains 14 residues. CDR3 nucleotide sequence: TGTGCCAGCAGTGAAAATCTTAGCACAGATACGCAGTATTTT. Translation: CASSENLSTDTQYF.

V is TRBV19 and J is TRBJ1-2; D remains ambiguous. The V and J ends lost 6 bases and 0 bases respectively, with 11 bases between them. Germline V CDR1 and CDR2: LNHDA, SQIVND (reference sequence). This CDR3 is 14 amino acids long. Written as DNA, the CDR3 is TGTGCCAGTAGGATGGGCATCGCTAACTATGGCTACACCTTC. Translation gives CASRMGIANYGYTF.

This clone was counted once. V gene TRBV19 combines with J gene TRBJ2-1, with 11 bases that match TRBD1. The CDR3 runs 13 residues. V was pared by 3 bases and J by 13 bases, with 5 bases of the junction left unmatched. The V gene's germline CDR1 is LNHDA and CDR2 SQIVND (reference sequence). CDR3 loop: CASSIGTGGVQFF. The CDR3, as DNA: TGTGCCAGTAGTATTGGGACAGGGGGTGTCCAGTTCTTC.

The chain joins TRBV5-1 to TRBJ2-7; 8 bases match TRBD1. V lost 2 bases, J lost 7 bases, and 11 bases stayed unmatched. Germline V lookup: CDR1 SGHRS, CDR2 YFSETQ. The CDR3 totals 15 residues. The CDR3 DNA is TGCGCCAGCAGCTTACCTCGGACAGGGACGGAGGAGCAGTACTTC. Its translation is CASSLPRTGTEEQYF.

This clone appeared once. The V gene is TRBV2, the J gene TRBJ1-3; D ambiguous. CDR3 length: 18 amino acids. The germline V and J ends were trimmed by 3 bases and 0 bases, with 18 bases remaining between them. Germline CDR1 reads SNHLY; CDR2 reads FYNNEI. CDR3 region: CASSESSPGSPSGNTIYF. Here the CDR3 DNA reads TGTGCCAGCAGTGAGTCGAGTCCGGGATCGCCCTCTGGAAACACCATATATTTT. Looking up the rest from reference TRBV2 and TRBJ1-3 gives the full variable domain: EPEVTQTPSHQVTQMGQEVILRCVPISNHLYFYWYRQILGQKVEFLVSFYNNEISEKSEIFDDQFSVERPDGSNFTLKIRSTKLEDSAMYFCASSESSPGSPSGNTIYFGEGSWLTVV.

This clone was found once. The gene calls are TRBV7-9 and TRBJ2-6; D gene uncertain. Germline CDR1 SEHNR, CDR2 FQNEAQ (reference sequence). V dropped 3 bases and J dropped 4 bases, with 13 bases sitting between them. The CDR3 has 16 amino acids. The CDR3 region is CASSFSLRAGANVLTF. CDR3 nucleotide sequence: TGTGCCAGCAGCTTCTCTTTAAGAGCAGGGGCCAACGTCCTGACTTTC.

The chain employs TRBV20-1 and TRBJ1-1; D is unresolved. Germline V gene lookup returns CDR1 DFQATT and CDR2 SNEGSKA (reference sequence). CDR3 size: 11 residues. V was pared by 3 bases and J by 9 bases, with 11 bases between. CDR3 sequence (DNA): TGCAGTGCTAGTTTACATATGCAAGCTTTCTTT. Protein: CSASLHMQAFF.

This sequence joins TRBV3-1 (or the pseudogene TRBV3-2) and TRBJ2-5; 8 bases fit TRBD2. This CDR3 contains 16 residues. CDR1 and CDR2 from the germline V gene are LGHDT and YNNKEL (reference sequence). V shed 6 bases, J shed 1 base, and the junction held 10 bases outside the gene matches. The CDR3 loop reads CASSRFRLAPQETQYF. CDR3 DNA: TGTGCCAGCAGTCGATTCAGACTAGCGCCCCAAGAGACCCAGTACTTC.

This clone has more than one count but fewer than ten. CDR3 DNA sequence: TGTGCCAGCAGATCCCGAACAACAACTAATGAAAAACTGTTTTTT. Translation gives CASRSRTTTNEKLFF. J is TRBJ1-4 and V is TRBV6-5; D unclear. CDR3 size: 15 residues. The V and J ends lost 6 bases and 0 bases respectively, with 11 bases between them. The germline V gene encodes CDR1 MNHEY and CDR2 SVGAGI.

This clone was recorded only once. This rearrangement joins TRBV6-6 to TRBJ2-5; D is perhaps TRBD2 (5 bases). Germline loops: CDR1 MNHNY, CDR2 SVGAGI (reference sequence). The V end lost 6 bases, the J end lost 2 bases, and 13 bases lay between the germline ends. The CDR3 covers 14 residues. CDR3 sequence reads: CASRESGRQETQYF. The CDR3 bases are TGTGCCAGCAGGGAGAGCGGCAGGCAAGAGACCCAGTACTTC.